The 29 T cell receptor beta chains in this list originate from one sample, sequenced in a study of a mutant IDH1 vaccine in newly diagnosed glioma. Time point specified: week 35, safety follow-up. What each vaccine dose contained was 300 ug of mutant IDH1 20-mer peptide, accompanied by topical imiquimod. These receptors' antigens are unknown. Method: immunoSEQ multiplex PCR; TCRdb's copy keeps in-frame clones and lacks some. The table has tens of thousands of clones, 80% to 85% seen once; the top ten hold about 4%. Sequenced here: PBMCs, sampled from a glioma patient whose treatment included an IDH1 peptide vaccine. The receptors here all came from a man aged 25-40 years with glioma.

The chain links TRBV6-5 to TRBJ1-6; tentative D call: TRBD1 (5 bases). The V end was cut by 6 bases, the J end by 9 bases, with 12 bases between. CDR3 size: 13 residues. In germline, CDR1 is MNHEY, CDR2 SVGAGI. The CDR3 is CASSAGMTSPLHF. The CDR3, as DNA: TGTGCCAGCAGCGCAGGGATGACTTCACCCCTCCACTTT.

In this sample, this clone turned up once. The rearrangement uses TRBV7-6 and TRBJ1-6; 8 nucleotides line up with TRBD1. The CDR3 consists of 16 residues. The V and J ends lost 1 base and 7 bases, in that order; junction bases with no gene match: 6. Per germline, CDR1 SGHVS and CDR2 FNYEAQ. The CDR3 DNA reads as TGTGCCAGCAGCTTAGTCGCGGCAGGGGGCAATTCACCCCTCCACTTT. This sequence encodes CASSLVAAGGNSPLHF.

This chain joins TRBV5-6 and TRBJ2-6; D uncertain. CDR1 SGHDT and CDR2 YYEEEE come from the germline V gene. V gave up 1 base and J gave up 4 bases, with 3 bases separating them. CDR3 length: 13 amino acids. CDR3 residues: CASSLRGANVLTF. The DNA for the CDR3 is TGTGCCAGCAGCTTGCGGGGGGCCAACGTCCTGACTTTC.

In regard to this clone: Sequence at one end of the junction differs from germline and may be a read error. The chain carries TRBV7-9 and TRBJ1-6; D is uncertain. The CDR3 spans 13 residues. Germline lookup yields CDR1 SEHNR and CDR2 FQNEAQ (reference sequence). This CDR3 reads CASSLGELSALHF. The CDR3 nucleotides read TGTGCCAGCAGCTTAGGGGAACTTTCAGCCCTCCACTTT.

The chain recombines TRBV21-1 with TRBJ1-2; no check of the table's D call, TRBD1, against the DNA was made. TRBV21-1 is given as a pseudogene. This CDR3 has 15 amino acids. This CDR3 is CASSKVGRILGGYTF. CDR3 in DNA: TGTGCCAGCAGCAAAGTGGGCAGAATTCTTGGTGGCTACACCTTC.

The chain links TRBV9 to TRBJ2-2; 13 nucleotides align to TRBD2. CDR3 size: 17 residues. Germline trimming cut 0 bases from V and 6 bases from J; bases unmatched to any gene: 5. CDR1 and CDR2 from the germline V gene are SGDLS and YYNGEE. CDR3 residues: CASSVGLAGGQSGELFF. The CDR3 DNA reads as TGTGCCAGCAGCGTAGGACTAGCGGGGGGCCAATCCGGGGAGCTGTTTTTT. Full variable domain (outside the CDR3, taken from reference TRBV9 and TRBJ2-2): DSGVTQTPKHLITATGQRVTLRCSPRSGDLSVYWYQQSLDQGLQFLIQYYNGEERAKGNILERFSAQQFPDLHSELNLSSLELGDSALYFCASSVGLAGGQSGELFFGEGSRLTVL.

J is TRBJ2-1 and V is TRBV19; 8 nucleotides align to TRBD2. Germline-derived CDR1 and CDR2 are LNHDA and SQIVND (reference sequence). This CDR3 spans 15 amino acids. Trimming took 9 bases from V and 8 from J; bases not matched to a gene: 15. The CDR3 DNA reads as TGTGCCAGAGAGTACGGGGGGGTAGTCGATGATGAGCAGTTCTTC. Translated, it gives CAREYGGVVDDEQFF.

This chain connects TRBV4-1 to TRBJ2-4, with 8 bases aligning to TRBD2. Germline V CDR1 and CDR2: MGHRA, YSYEKL. The CDR3 has 17 residues. J gave up 3 bases and V 2 bases, and 9 bases lay outside the gene matches. The CDR3 reads CASSQPLAGSGKNIQYF. CDR3 nucleotides: TGCGCCAGCAGCCAACCTCTAGCGGGTTCGGGCAAAAACATTCAGTACTTC.

This rearrangement joins TRBV6-6 to TRBJ1-2; possibly TRBD1 for D (5 bases). The V end lost 4 bases, the J end lost 5 bases, and 5 bases lay between the germline ends. Germline V gene sequence: CDR1 MNHNY, CDR2 SVGAGI (reference sequence). This CDR3 comprises 11 residues. As DNA, the CDR3 is TGTGCCAGCAGTTGGACATATGGCTACACCTTC. Protein sequence: CASSWTYGYTF.

This chain uses TRBV15 with TRBJ2-5; no clear D. V was shortened by 0 bases and J by 1 base, with 15 bases between the two germline ends. The CDR3 is 17 amino acids. Germline V gene lookup returns CDR1 LNHNV and CDR2 YYDKDF (reference sequence). In DNA, the CDR3 is TGTGCCACCAGCAGAGATTTTTCACCAAGAGCCCAAGAGACCCAGTACTTC. Amino acid sequence: CATSRDFSPRAQETQYF.

The V call is TRBV19, the J call TRBJ2-5; tentatively, D is TRBD1 (5 bases). V lost 4 bases to trimming and J lost 2 bases, with 8 bases between them. The CDR3 is made up of 13 amino acids. Germline V gene lookup returns CDR1 LNHDA and CDR2 SQIVND (reference sequence). This chain's CDR3 is CASSNDRQETQYF. The DNA of the CDR3 is TGTGCCAGTAGTAACGACAGACAAGAGACCCAGTACTTC.

The V and J genes are TRBV29-1 and TRBJ2-1; D is possibly TRBD2 (7 bases). There are 14 residues in the CDR3. Germline-derived CDR1 and CDR2 are SQVTM and ANQGSEA. Trimming removed 6 bases from V and 6 bases from J, with 18 bases in between. CDR3 sequence (DNA): TGCAGCGTAGACAGGACTAGGATCGCCAATGAGCAGTTCTTC. Translating it yields CSVDRTRIANEQFF.

This clone was seen more than once but under ten times. This rearrangement joins TRBV28 to TRBJ1-1, with D perhaps matching TRBD1 (5 bases). The CDR3 length is 13 residues. The V and J ends lost 3 bases and 5 bases respectively, with 10 bases between them. Germline-derived CDR1 and CDR2 are MDHEN and SYDVKM. The CDR3 here is CASSLTGRTEAFF. Here the CDR3 DNA reads TGTGCCAGCAGTTTGACGGGGCGAACTGAAGCTTTCTTT.

This chain uses TRBV5-1 with TRBJ2-5; the match to TRBD1 covers 7 bases. Germline V gives CDR1 SGHRS, CDR2 YFSETQ. The CDR3 covers 18 residues. Unmatched junction bases numbered 16, after V lost 0 bases and J lost 5 bases. The CDR3 DNA is TGCGCCAGCAGCTTGGGGGTCACTACAGGGGTCGCGTGGGAGACCCAGTACTTC. Translated: CASSLGVTTGVAWETQYF.

The CDR3 DNA reads TGTGCCAGTAGTACCATTAGTCGGGGGGGGAGAGAGACCCAGTACTTC. Protein sequence: CASSTISRGGRETQYF. V usage is TRBV19 and J usage is TRBJ2-5; TRBD2 aligns across 8 bases. CDR1 is LNHDA, CDR2 SQIVND, per germline (reference sequence). The CDR3 is made up of 16 amino acids. The J segment lost 4 bases and the V segment lost 4 bases, leaving 11 bases of the junction unmatched. Based on the CDR3 plus reference TRBV19 and TRBJ2-5, the full variable domain is DGGITQSPKYLFRKEGQNVTLSCEQNLNHDAMYWYRQDPGQGLRLIYYSQIVNDFQKGDIAEGYSVSREKKESFPLTVTSAQKNPTAFYLCASSTISRGGRETQYFGPGTRLLVL.

This chain joins TRBV11-2 and TRBJ1-6, with TRBD1 matching over 7 bases. The junction had 3 bases not matched to a gene; V was cut back by 1 base and J by 9 bases. The CDR3 sequence is 14 residues long. Per germline, CDR1 SGHAT and CDR2 FQNNGV. The CDR3 sequence is CASSLAGGGSPLHF. DNA for the CDR3: TGTGCCAGCAGCTTAGCAGGGGGTGGTTCACCCCTCCACTTT.

The chain couples TRBV30 to TRBJ1-5; D may be TRBD1 (5 bases). This CDR3 has 16 amino acids. Germline CDR1 reads GTSNPN; CDR2 reads SVGIG (reference sequence). The CDR3 here is CAVVAGPYGSNQPQHF. CDR3 in DNA: TGTGCTGTTGTTGCAGGGCCCTACGGAAGCAATCAGCCCCAGCATTTT.

This chain connects TRBV19 to TRBJ1-1, with D possibly TRBD1 on 5 matching bases. CDR1 and CDR2 (germline): LNHDA, SQIVND (reference sequence). The CDR3 loop spans 15 amino acids. Between the trimmed V and J ends, which lost 6 bases and 3 bases, there was a span of 17 bases. CDR3 DNA: TGTGCCAGTAGAGTATGGGGCAGACTAGACACTGAAGCTTTCTTT. This gives the protein CASRVWGRLDTEAFF.

The J gene is TRBJ2-3, the V gene TRBV27; D is undetermined. Germline V gene data show CDR1 as MNHEY and CDR2 as SMNVEV (reference sequence). The ends were cut back, 2 bases at V and 0 bases at J, with 12 bases in the middle. This CDR3 spans 16 amino acids. This chain's CDR3 is CASSLELFSSTDTQYF. The CDR3 DNA is TGTGCCAGCAGTTTAGAGCTATTCTCTAGCACAGATACGCAGTATTTT.

The J gene is TRBJ1-5, the V gene TRBV18; unclear D gene. Germline V CDR1 and CDR2: KGHSH, LQKENI. V lost 3 bases to trimming and J lost 2 bases, with 11 bases between them. There are 15 residues in the CDR3. The CDR3 sequence is CASSPRGAGNQPQHF. The CDR3 bases are TGTGCCAGCTCACCCCGGGGTGCTGGCAATCAGCCCCAGCATTTT.

The chain recombines TRBV5-1 with TRBJ1-1; D gene ambiguous. The CDR3 has 20 residues. The V gene's germline CDR1 is SGHRS and CDR2 YFSETQ. The V end was cut by 0 bases, the J end by 0 bases, with 24 bases between. The CDR3 nucleotides read TGCGCCAGCAGCTTGGCAACTCCAAGGAGTTGGTTTATGATGAACACTGAAGCTTTCTTT. Translation gives CASSLATPRSWFMMNTEAFF.

V is TRBV4-1 and J is TRBJ2-7, with a weak D call TRBD2 (6 bases). The CDR3 has 15 amino acids. Germline loops: CDR1 MGHRA, CDR2 YSYEKL. V was shortened by 1 base and J by 2 bases, with 12 bases between the two germline ends. Here the CDR3 DNA reads TGCGCCAGCAGCCAAGGGCTTAGCGGAACCTACGAGCAGTACTTC. The encoded protein is CASSQGLSGTYEQYF.

The rearrangement uses TRBV5-1 and TRBJ1-2; D unclear. Germline lookup yields CDR1 SGHRS and CDR2 YFSETQ. The V end lost 0 bases, the J end lost 0 bases, and 3 bases lay between the germline ends. This CDR3 is built from 13 residues. CDR3 residues: CASSLVTNYGYTF. The CDR3 bases are TGCGCCAGCAGCTTGGTTACTAACTATGGCTACACCTTC.

This clone has only one observation. The V and J genes are TRBV19 and TRBJ1-5; D perhaps matches TRBD1 (6 bases). The CDR3 is 15 residues long. Trimming removed 6 bases from V and 6 bases from J, with 18 bases in between. Germline V CDR1 and CDR2: LNHDA, SQIVND (reference sequence). DNA for the CDR3: TGTGCCAGTAGCCGGACAGCTCCTGGCGGTCAGCCCCAGCATTTT. This translates into CASSRTAPGGQPQHF.

As concerns this clone: An end of the junction differs from the germline gene, which may be a read error. The CDR3 coding sequence is TGTGCCAGCAGCGGTCGAGCCGAAAACATTCAGTACTTC. Amino acids: CASSGRAENIQYF. The V call is TRBV7-9, the J call TRBJ2-4, with no clear D. The germline V gene has CDR1 SEHNR and CDR2 FQNEAQ (reference sequence). The CDR3 has 13 residues.

The chain employs TRBV5-8 and TRBJ1-4, with D possibly TRBD1 on 6 matching bases. The CDR3 contains 14 residues. V was clipped by 4 bases and J by 3 bases, with 10 bases between them. Germline values: CDR1 SGHTS, CDR2 YDEGEE. For the CDR3, the DNA is TGTGCCAGCAGCATGGGACACCCTAATGAAAAACTGTTTTTT. Protein sequence: CASSMGHPNEKLFF.

This chain links TRBV11-2 with TRBJ1-3; D is ambiguous. CDR1 and CDR2 from the germline V gene are SGHAT and FQNNGV. The CDR3 has 15 amino acids. Trimming removed 5 bases at V and 0 bases at J, with 11 bases between. The CDR3 sequence: CASSAHQASGNTIYF. CDR3 DNA: TGTGCCAGCAGCGCCCACCAGGCCTCTGGAAACACCATATATTTT.

The rearrangement links TRBV7-8 to TRBJ2-1; 9 bases align to TRBD2. The V gene's germline CDR1 is SGHVS and CDR2 FQNEAQ. V was pared by 5 bases and J by 4 bases, with 9 bases of the junction left unmatched. This CDR3 spans 16 amino acids. CDR3: CASSPPIAGEYNEQFF. In nucleotides, the CDR3 is TGTGCCAGCAGCCCTCCGATAGCGGGGGAGTACAATGAGCAGTTCTTC. The full variable domain, completed using reference TRBV7-8 and TRBJ2-1, is GAGVSQSPRYKVAKRGQDVALRCDPISGHVSLFWYQQALGQGPEFLTYFQNEAQLDKSGLPSDRFFAERPEGSVSTLKIQRTQQEDSAVYLCASSPPIAGEYNEQFFGPGTRLTVL.

The V call is TRBV19, the J call TRBJ2-7; D is uncertain. Germline assignment: CDR1 LNHDA and CDR2 SQIVND (reference sequence). The V end was cut by 1 base, the J end by 0 bases, with 7 bases between. The CDR3 runs to 14 residues. The CDR3 loop reads CASSIAGSSYEQYF. In nucleotides, the CDR3 is TGTGCCAGTAGTATAGCAGGAAGCTCCTACGAGCAGTACTTC.